The source of this T cell receptor beta chain is a study of T-cell reconstitution after alpha-beta-depleted transplantation in children. The TCRbeta library was prepared with unique molecular identifiers. TCRdb redid the calling of the PCR reads with MiXCR, one entry per CDR3 protein. Here the sample spans 200,000 to 300,000 distinct CDR3 sequences, 25% being singletons. Trimming cost V 4 bases and J 4 bases, with 18 bases left between them. CDR3 length: 15 residues. The germline V gene encodes CDR1 SGDLS and CDR2 YYNGEE. Note on this clonotype: Its antigen is undetermined.

The study, taken as a whole, reports: By one year post-transplant, T-cell counts and diversity largely arose from T cells that were newly produced. Reported findings indicate that, about two months after transplant, alpha-beta T cells came from several hundred expanded clones, which were derived from non-depleted graft cells.

V gene TRBV9 combines with J gene TRBJ2-7; weak D call: TRBD2 (5 bases). This clonotype was obtained from a girl between 2 and 10 years old with Fanconi anemia, due to receive a stem cell transplant. Material: PBMCs, obtained before TCRalphabeta/CD19-depleted stem cell transplant. The CDR3, as DNA: TGTGCCAGCAGCCCCCAAGGGAGAACTGCATACGAGCAGTACTTC. It is translated as CASSPQGRTAYEQYF.